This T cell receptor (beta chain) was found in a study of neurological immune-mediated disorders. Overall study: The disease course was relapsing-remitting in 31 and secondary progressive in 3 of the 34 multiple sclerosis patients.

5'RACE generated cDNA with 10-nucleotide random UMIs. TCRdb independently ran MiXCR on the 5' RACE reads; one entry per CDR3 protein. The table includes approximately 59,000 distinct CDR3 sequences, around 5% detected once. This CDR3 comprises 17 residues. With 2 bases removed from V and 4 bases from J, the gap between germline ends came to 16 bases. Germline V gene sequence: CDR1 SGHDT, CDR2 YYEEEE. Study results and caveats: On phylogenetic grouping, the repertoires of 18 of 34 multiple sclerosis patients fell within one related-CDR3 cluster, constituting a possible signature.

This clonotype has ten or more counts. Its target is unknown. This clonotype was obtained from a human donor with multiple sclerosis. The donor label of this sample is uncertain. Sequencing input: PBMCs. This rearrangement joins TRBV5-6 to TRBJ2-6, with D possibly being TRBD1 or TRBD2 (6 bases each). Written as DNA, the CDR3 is TGTGCCAGCAGCTTAACGGGGGCCGCCTCCGGGGCCAACGTCCTGACTTTC. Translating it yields CASSLTGAASGANVLTF. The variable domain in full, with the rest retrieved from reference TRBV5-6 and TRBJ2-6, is DAGVTQSPTHLIKTRGQQVTLRCSPKSGHDTVSWYQQALGQGPQFIFQYYEEEERQRGNFPDRFSGHQFPNYSSELNVNALLLGDSALYLCASSLTGAASGANVLTFGAGSRLTVL.